This T cell receptor beta chain was identified during a study of T cell clonotyping in hematopoietic cell transplantation. Generated by immunoSEQ multiplex PCR, the TCRdb table keeps only in-frame clones and is missing some. The repertoire consists of about 3,900 clones, with around 95% occurring once and the leading ten covering more than 4.5%. General study results and limits: No sorting was done, leaving CD4 and CD8 contributions mixed.

CDR1 and CDR2 (germline): LNHDA, SQIVND (reference sequence). The CDR3 runs to 12 residues. The V gene lost 6 bases and the J gene lost 6 bases, with 11 bases spanning the gap. This clone was observed once. Its antigen is not known. The sequenced sample was peripheral blood mononuclear cells, obtained 30 days after allogeneic stem cell transplant. V usage is TRBV19 and J usage is TRBJ1-1; a weak D match, TRBD1 (5 bases). The sequence came from a male patient aged 70 to 80 who had an allogeneic stem cell transplant from an unrelated donor, so T cells may come from the graft donor. Some clones in this sample may be carry-over from other donors' samples. CDR3 protein: CASRGTRPEAFF. As DNA, the CDR3 is TGTGCCAGTAGGGGGACCCGTCCTGAAGCTTTCTTT. Filled out from reference TRBV19 and TRBJ1-1, the complete variable domain reads DGGITQSPKYLFRKEGQNVTLSCEQNLNHDAMYWYRQDPGQGLRLIYYSQIVNDFQKGDIAEGYSVSREKKESFPLTVTSAQKNPTAFYLCASRGTRPEAFFGQGTRLTVV.